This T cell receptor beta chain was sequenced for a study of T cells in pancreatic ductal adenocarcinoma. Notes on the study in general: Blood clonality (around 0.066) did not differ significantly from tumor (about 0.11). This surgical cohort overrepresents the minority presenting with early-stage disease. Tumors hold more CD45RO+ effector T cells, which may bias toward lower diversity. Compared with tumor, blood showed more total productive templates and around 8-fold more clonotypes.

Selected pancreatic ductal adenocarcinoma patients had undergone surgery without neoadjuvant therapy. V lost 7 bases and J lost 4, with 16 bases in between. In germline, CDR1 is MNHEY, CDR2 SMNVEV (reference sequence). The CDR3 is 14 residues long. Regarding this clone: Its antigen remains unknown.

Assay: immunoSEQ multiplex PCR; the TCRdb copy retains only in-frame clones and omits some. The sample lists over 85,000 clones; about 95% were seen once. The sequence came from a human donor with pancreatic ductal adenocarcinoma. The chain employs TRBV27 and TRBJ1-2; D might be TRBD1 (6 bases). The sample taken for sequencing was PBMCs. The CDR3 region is CASKTNREIYGYTF. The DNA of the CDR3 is TGTGCCAGCAAAACTAACAGGGAAATCTATGGCTACACCTTC.